This T cell receptor beta chain was retrieved from a study of control samples from healthy donors and cancer patients. This clone showed up just once. The germline V gene encodes CDR1 LNHDA and CDR2 SQIVND (reference sequence). Trimming stripped 0 bases from V and 0 bases from J, with 4 bases between. The CDR3 is made up of 14 amino acids. Assay used: immunoSEQ multiplex PCR; TCRdb lists only in-frame clones, some missing. This repertoire shows approximately 100,000 clones, around 88% found once; its top ten account for approximately 7.8%. This chain links TRBV19 with TRBJ2-3; D is unresolved. Sequencing used blood. This clonotype was sampled from a man aged 30 to 45 in good health. CDR3 nucleotides: TGTGCCAGTAGTATAGATAAGAGCACAGATACGCAGTATTTT. Translating it yields CASSIDKSTDTQYF.